This TCR beta chain stems from a study of molecular identifiers for immune sequencing clone quantification. The CDR3 length is 15 residues. The germline CDR1 and CDR2 sequences are SEHNR and FQNEAQ (reference sequence). Trimming took 1 base from V and 4 from J; bases not matched to a gene: 3. Each CDR3 protein gets one entry after TCRdb re-called the PCR reads with MiXCR. The table includes approximately 630,000 distinct CDR3 sequences, around 25% detected once. This clonotype has a handful of counts. The TCR sequence derives from a human donor in good health. Some libraries in this study had Jurkat cell RNA spiked in. The V call is TRBV7-9, the J call TRBJ2-7, with TRBD2 matching 11 bases. The source material was naive CD8+ T cells from blood, with Jurkat cell RNA spiked in. Noted subset: FACS-sorted CD8+CD4-CCR7+CD45RA+ naive T cells. The CDR3 protein is CASSLDLAGGYEQYF. CDR3 sequence (DNA): TGTGCCAGCAGCTTAGATCTAGCGGGGGGATACGAGCAGTACTTC.